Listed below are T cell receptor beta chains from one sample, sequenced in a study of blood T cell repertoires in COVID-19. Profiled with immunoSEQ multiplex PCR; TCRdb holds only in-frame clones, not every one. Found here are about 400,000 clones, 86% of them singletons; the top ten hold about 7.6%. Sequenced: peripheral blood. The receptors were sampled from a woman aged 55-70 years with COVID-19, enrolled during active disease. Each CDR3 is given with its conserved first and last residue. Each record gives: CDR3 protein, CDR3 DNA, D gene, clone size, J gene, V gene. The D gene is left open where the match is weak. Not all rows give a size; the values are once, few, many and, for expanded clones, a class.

CASSYSRYRNTEAFF TGTGCCAGCAGTTACTCGCGTTACAGAAACACTGAAGCTTTCTTT - - TRBJ1-1 TRBV6-5
CASGLVRWQEESNQPQHF TGTGCTAGTGGTTTGGTAAGGTGGCAGGAGGAGAGCAATCAGCCCCAGCATTTT - few TRBJ1-5 TRBV12-5
CASSSTGVFNQPQHF TGTGCCAGCAGCTCGACAGGGGTTTTTAATCAGCCCCAGCATTTT TRBD1 - TRBJ1-5 TRBV7-2
CSVDNEGVSPANYGYTF TGCAGCGTTGATAATGAGGGGGTATCCCCAGCTAACTATGGCTACACCTTC - few TRBJ1-2 TRBV29-1
CASKAIDTDTQYF TGTGCCAGTAAAGCCATCGACACAGATACGCAGTATTTT - - TRBJ2-3 TRBV19
CASSPGGADYEQYF TGCGCCAGCAGCCCCGGGGGTGCGGACTACGAGCAGTACTTC - - TRBJ2-7 TRBV5-1
CSVATGVVNTEAFF TGCAGCGTTGCTACAGGGGTGGTGAACACTGAAGCTTTCTTT TRBD1 - TRBJ1-1 TRBV29-1
CASSQVRASGAISYEQYF TGTGCCAGCAGCCAGGTCCGAGCTAGCGGGGCGATCTCCTACGAGCAGTACTTC TRBD2 - TRBJ2-7 TRBV3-1/TRBV3-2
CASSLTGTSKETQYF TGCGCCAGCAGCTTGACCGGGACTAGCAAAGAGACCCAGTACTTC TRBD2 - TRBJ2-5 TRBV5-1
CASSSGAYEQYF TGTGCCAGCTCCTCAGGGGCCTACGAGCAGTACTTC - - TRBJ2-7 TRBV5-4
CTSSQLAIGAGEQFF TGCACCAGCAGCCAACTAGCGATAGGAGCTGGTGAGCAGTTCTTC - - TRBJ2-1 TRBV1
CASSSLYRGSTDTQYF TGTGCCAGCAGCTCCCTATACAGGGGATCGACAGATACGCAGTATTTT TRBD1 - TRBJ2-3 TRBV11-3
CASSYTQGYANTEAFF TGTGCCAGCAGCTACACCCAGGGCTACGCGAACACTGAAGCTTTCTTT - - TRBJ1-1 TRBV5-6
CASSPRGTGIYEQYF TGTGCCAGTAGTCCCCGGGGGACGGGAATCTACGAGCAGTACTTC - - TRBJ2-7 TRBV19
CATSDAGTRYNEQFF TGTGCCACCAGTGATGCCGGGACTAGATACAATGAGCAGTTCTTC TRBD2 - TRBJ2-1 TRBV24-1
CASSLQGTEAFF TGTGCCAGCAGCTTACAGGGCACTGAAGCTTTCTTT - once TRBJ1-1 TRBV5-5
CASSLTSLTSTDTQYF TGTGCCAGCAGCTTAACTTCCCTTACTAGCACAGATACGCAGTATTTT - - TRBJ2-3 TRBV7-3
CASSLTPGRHEQYF TGTGCCAGCAGCTTAACGCCGGGGAGGCACGAGCAGTACTTC - - TRBJ2-7 TRBV13